The 25 T cell receptor beta chains presented below share a single source sample, sequenced in a study of CD8+ T cells in alopecia areata. Following extraction, RNA underwent reverse transcription to cDNA, which served as the sequencing template. The method was immunoSEQ multiplex PCR; TCRdb's version includes in-frame clones alone and lacks a portion of them. The sample contains 120,000 or so clones, roughly two fifths of which appear only once. Sequenced material: CD4+ T cells sorted from blood. Source of these receptors: a human donor with alopecia areata.

This clone has just one count. The chain has TRBV5-4 and TRBJ2-2; no clear D. The length of the CDR3 is 14 residues. V shed 3 bases and J shed 3 bases, with 9 bases lying between them. The V gene's germline CDR1 is SGHNT and CDR2 YYREEE (reference sequence). The CDR3 protein is CASSSEYYTGELFF. Written as DNA, the CDR3 is TGTGCCAGCAGCTCCGAGTACTACACCGGGGAGCTGTTTTTT.

The table lists this clone with a few counts. This chain links TRBV29-1 with TRBJ1-5; no definite D call. CDR3 length: 13 residues. V lost 4 bases to trimming and J lost 2 bases, with 9 bases between them. CDR1 is SQVTM and CDR2 is ANQGSEA in the germline V gene. The CDR3 is CSVVLGGNQPQHF. The CDR3 nucleotides are TGCAGCGTTGTACTCGGGGGCAATCAGCCCCAGCATTTT. Using reference TRBV29-1 and TRBJ1-5 for the parts outside the CDR3, the full variable domain is SAVISQKPSRDICQRGTSLTIQCQVDSQVTMMFWYRQQPGQSLTLIATANQGSEATYESGFVIDKFPISRPNLTFSTLTVSNMSPEDSSIYLCSVVLGGNQPQHFGDGTRLSIL.

The chain employs TRBV19 and TRBJ2-2; 9 bases are a match to TRBD2. This CDR3 has 16 residues. Germline V gene data show CDR1 as LNHDA and CDR2 as SQIVND (reference sequence). Trimming took 3 bases from V and 4 from J; bases not matched to a gene: 6. DNA for the CDR3: TGTGCCAGTAGTATTCCGGGACTAGCTGGCACCGGGGAGCTGTTTTTT. Protein product: CASSIPGLAGTGELFF.

This CDR3 reads CASSLVQGSQPQHF. CDR3 sequence (DNA): TGCGCCAGCAGCTTGGTCCAGGGCAGTCAGCCCCAGCATTTT. The rearrangement uses TRBV5-1 and TRBJ1-5, with a tentative D call TRBD1 (5 bases). The length of the CDR3 is 14 residues. V was shortened by 0 bases and J by 6 bases, with 10 bases between the two germline ends. Germline values: CDR1 SGHRS, CDR2 YFSETQ.

This clone was seen a handful of times. The V gene is TRBV29-1, the J gene TRBJ2-5; the match to TRBD2 covers 11 bases. V was pared by 3 bases and J by 4 bases, with 10 bases of the junction left unmatched. This CDR3 is built from 16 residues. The germline V gene encodes CDR1 SQVTM and CDR2 ANQGSEA. CDR3 in amino acids: CSVETSGTSMAETQYF. In DNA form, the CDR3 reads TGCAGCGTTGAGACTAGCGGGACCTCAATGGCAGAGACCCAGTACTTC. Filled out from reference TRBV29-1 and TRBJ2-5, the complete variable domain reads SAVISQKPSRDICQRGTSLTIQCQVDSQVTMMFWYRQQPGQSLTLIATANQGSEATYESGFVIDKFPISRPNLTFSTLTVSNMSPEDSSIYLCSVETSGTSMAETQYFGPGTRLLVL.

This clone was counted between two and nine times. V and J are TRBV28 and TRBJ2-1; tentatively, D is TRBD2 (6 bases). The germline gives CDR1 MDHEN, CDR2 SYDVKM. Trimming removed 7 bases at V and 4 bases at J, with 14 bases between. This CDR3 has 14 residues. CDR3 sequence reads: CASTNGGPYNEQFF. The CDR3 bases are TGTGCCAGCACCAACGGGGGTCCATACAATGAGCAGTTCTTC.

V gene TRBV5-1 combines with J gene TRBJ2-1, with a possible D match to TRBD1 (6 bases). This CDR3 has 16 amino acids. The germline V and J ends were trimmed by 4 bases and 8 bases, with 22 bases remaining between them. In germline, CDR1 is SGHRS, CDR2 YFSETQ. The CDR3 spells CASSPGTHRAQDEQFF. The CDR3 DNA reads as TGCGCCAGCAGCCCTGGAACCCACAGGGCCCAGGATGAGCAGTTCTTC.

In its sample, this clone was seen a few times. The chain joins TRBV29-1 to TRBJ2-7; 8 nucleotides match TRBD2. CDR1 and CDR2 (germline): SQVTM, ANQGSEA. This CDR3 is built from 14 residues. With 4 bases clipped from V and 3 bases from J, the junction kept 8 bases outside the gene matches. The CDR3 spells CSVVIQTSDYEQYF. In DNA, the CDR3 is TGCAGCGTTGTGATCCAGACTAGCGACTACGAGCAGTACTTC.

The chain is built from TRBV6-5 and TRBJ2-7; unclear D gene. The V end was cut by 2 bases, the J end by 0 bases, with 11 bases between. Germline lookup yields CDR1 MNHEY and CDR2 SVGAGI. The CDR3 extends over 15 amino acids. CDR3 DNA: TGTGCCAGCAGTTACCCCGGGTCGAGCTCCTACGAGCAGTACTTC. Its protein is CASSYPGSSSYEQYF.

Only a few counts were recorded for this clone. The chain joins TRBV5-6 to TRBJ2-2; 7 nucleotides agree with TRBD1. Germline V gene data show CDR1 as SGHDT and CDR2 as YYEEEE. This CDR3 spans 15 amino acids. V dropped 6 bases and J dropped 1; count of bases not matched to a gene: 6. CDR3: CASNKGAGNTGELFF. CDR3 sequence (DNA): TGTGCCAGCAACAAGGGGGCAGGGAACACCGGGGAGCTGTTTTTT.

This clone was observed a few times. The genes are TRBV25-1 and TRBJ2-7; D is uncertain. V was pared by 1 base and J by 5 bases, with 15 bases between. CDR3 length equals 15 residues. Germline lookup yields CDR1 MGHDK and CDR2 SYGVNS. The CDR3 loop reads CASSESGYTRDEQYF. The CDR3 nucleotides are TGTGCCAGCAGTGAATCCGGATACACCCGGGACGAGCAGTACTTC.

This clone occurred a few times. The chain combines TRBV5-1 with TRBJ1-4; TRBD1 agrees at 10 bases. V lost 3 bases to trimming and J lost 5 bases; unmatched junction nucleotides: 4. CDR1 and CDR2 from the germline V gene are SGHRS and YFSETQ. The CDR3 is 15 residues long. CDR3 region: CASSWGTGENEKLFF. The CDR3 nucleotides read TGCGCCAGCAGCTGGGGGACAGGGGAAAATGAAAAACTGTTTTTT. Filled out from reference TRBV5-1 and TRBJ1-4, the complete variable domain reads KAGVTQTPRYLIKTRGQQVTLSCSPISGHRSVSWYQQTPGQGLQFLFEYFSETQRNKGNFPGRFSGRQFSNSRSEMNVSTLELGDSALYLCASSWGTGENEKLFFGSGTQLSVL.

V gene TRBV7-3 combines with J gene TRBJ2-1; D is undetermined. The CDR3 is 15 residues long. The germline gives CDR1 SGHTA, CDR2 FQGTGA. V was clipped by 5 bases and J by 0 bases, with 11 bases between them. The CDR3 DNA is TGTGCCAGCAGCCCGGATGCGAGCTCCTACAATGAGCAGTTCTTC. Translation gives CASSPDASSYNEQFF.

V gene TRBV29-1 combines with J gene TRBJ1-5; D not certain. Trimming took off 4 bases at V and 5 bases at J, with 9 bases between the two ends. The CDR3 contains 12 residues. Germline lookup yields CDR1 SQVTM and CDR2 ANQGSEA. The CDR3 coding sequence is TGCAGCGTTGGAACCCCAGATCAGCCCCAGCATTTT. Translated: CSVGTPDQPQHF. Full variable domain (rest looked up from reference TRBV29-1 and TRBJ1-5): SAVISQKPSRDICQRGTSLTIQCQVDSQVTMMFWYRQQPGQSLTLIATANQGSEATYESGFVIDKFPISRPNLTFSTLTVSNMSPEDSSIYLCSVGTPDQPQHFGDGTRLSIL.

The J gene is TRBJ2-7, the V gene TRBV29-1; TRBD1 is a possible D gene (6 bases). Germline V gives CDR1 SQVTM, CDR2 ANQGSEA. The CDR3 is 14 amino acids. The V gene lost 6 bases and the J gene lost 0 bases, with 15 bases spanning the gap. The CDR3 loop is CSVSSRTDSYEQYF. The CDR3 DNA sequence: TGCAGCGTGTCGAGCCGGACAGACTCCTACGAGCAGTACTTC.

This clone came up a few times. The chain joins TRBV19 to TRBJ2-7; possibly TRBD1 or TRBD2 for D (6 bases each). The length of the CDR3 is 15 residues. The germline V gene encodes CDR1 LNHDA and CDR2 SQIVND (reference sequence). The germline V and J ends were trimmed by 1 base and 1 base, with 11 bases remaining between them. The CDR3 reads CASSIVGGGSYEQYF. In nucleotides, the CDR3 is TGTGCCAGTAGTATAGTTGGAGGGGGATCCTACGAGCAGTACTTC. Drawing the rest from reference TRBV19 and TRBJ2-7, the complete variable domain is DGGITQSPKYLFRKEGQNVTLSCEQNLNHDAMYWYRQDPGQGLRLIYYSQIVNDFQKGDIAEGYSVSREKKESFPLTVTSAQKNPTAFYLCASSIVGGGSYEQYFGPGTRLTVT.

This clone was detected a few times. The J gene is TRBJ2-7, the V gene TRBV7-9, with D possibly TRBD1 on 5 matching bases. The V gene's germline CDR1 is SEHNR and CDR2 FQNEAQ (reference sequence). The V end lost 5 bases, the J end lost 7 bases, and 18 bases lay between the germline ends. CDR3 length: 14 residues. CDR3 in amino acids: CASSPSTAPMEQYF. The CDR3 coding sequence is TGTGCCAGCAGCCCCTCGACAGCACCTATGGAGCAGTACTTC.

This chain connects TRBV4-3 to TRBJ2-2, with no clear D. CDR1 is LGHNA and CDR2 is YSLEER in the germline V gene. There are 14 residues in the CDR3. V was clipped by 0 bases and J by 7 bases, with 9 bases between them. The CDR3: CASSQDRSYGELFF. For the CDR3, the DNA is TGCGCCAGCAGCCAAGATCGGAGTTACGGGGAGCTGTTTTTT.

The J gene is TRBJ2-1, the V gene TRBV20-1; D unresolved. V lost 3 bases and J lost 1, with 1 base in between. Germline assignment: CDR1 DFQATT and CDR2 SNEGSKA (reference sequence). There are 11 residues in the CDR3. CDR3 nucleotide sequence: TGCAGTGCTAGTTCCTACAATGAGCAGTTCTTC. Amino acid sequence: CSASSYNEQFF.

This clone was recorded a few times. The rearrangement links TRBV29-1 to TRBJ2-5; 9 bases are a match to TRBD2. The length of the CDR3 is 14 residues. V dropped 4 bases and J dropped 5; count of bases not matched to a gene: 8. CDR1 is SQVTM, CDR2 ANQGSEA, per germline. CDR3 coding DNA: TGCAGCGTTGGAAAGGCGGGAGGGCCCGAGACCCAGTACTTC. It is translated as CSVGKAGGPETQYF. The complete variable domain, with remaining parts taken from reference TRBV29-1 and TRBJ2-5, reads SAVISQKPSRDICQRGTSLTIQCQVDSQVTMMFWYRQQPGQSLTLIATANQGSEATYESGFVIDKFPISRPNLTFSTLTVSNMSPEDSSIYLCSVGKAGGPETQYFGPGTRLLVL.

This clone has more than one count but fewer than ten. One junction end does not reproduce the germline sequence, and a read error may be involved. This rearrangement joins TRBV2 to TRBJ2-1; D remains unclear. The CDR3 sequence is 13 residues long. Germline V CDR1 and CDR2: SNHLY, FYNNEI. The CDR3 bases are TGTGCCAGCACTGAACAGACGCCCCATGAGCAGTTCTTC. Its protein product is CASTEQTPHEQFF.

This clone showed up just a few times. The CDR3 spells CSVEASSGANVLTF. CDR3 DNA: TGCAGCGTTGAAGCAAGCTCTGGGGCCAACGTCCTGACTTTC. The chain combines TRBV29-1 with TRBJ2-6; D not certain. The length of the CDR3 is 14 residues. V gave up 1 base and J gave up 0 bases, with 4 bases separating them. Germline assignment: CDR1 SQVTM and CDR2 ANQGSEA.

The rearrangement joins TRBV4-1 to TRBJ2-7; a possible D gene is TRBD1 (5 bases). V lost 3 bases and J 0 bases, leaving 9 bases between the germline ends. This CDR3 spans 14 amino acids. Germline V gene data show CDR1 as MGHRA and CDR2 as YSYEKL. The CDR3 nucleotides are TGCGCCAGCAGCCATCCCGACAGCTCCTACGAGCAGTACTTC. Protein: CASSHPDSSYEQYF.

The V and J genes are TRBV7-3 and TRBJ2-2; unclear D gene. V was cut by 5 bases and J by 6 bases, with 16 bases left in between. This CDR3 contains 15 residues. Looked up from germline, CDR1 is SGHTA and CDR2 is FQGTGA. CDR3 in DNA: TGTGCCAGCAGCCCCTTAGGGTCAGGTCCCGGGGAGCTGTTTTTT. Its protein is CASSPLGSGPGELFF.

This clone was detected only a few times. The chain joins TRBV29-1 to TRBJ2-2; 7 bases line up with TRBD1. V lost 5 bases and J lost 7; bases outside the gene matches: 10. From germline, CDR1 is SQVTM and CDR2 ANQGSEA. This CDR3 is 14 amino acids long. CDR3 nucleotides: TGCAGCGTTAAGATAGGGGGCCAGGGCGGGGAGCTGTTTTTT. Its translation is CSVKIGGQGGELFF.